This T cell receptor beta chain was sequenced during a study of beta chain features in type 1 diabetes. Study information: Examined across all samples were some 110 million sorted cells. Findings of the study overall: For type 1 diabetes patients, VDJ junctions showed fewer insertions and more deletions. Shorter TCRB CDR3s, moderately but significantly so, marked every one of the four CD4+ subsets in Type 1 diabetes patients.

Reverse transcription of all isolated RNA meant that expressed TCRB transcripts were sequenced. Clones were sequenced by immunoSEQ multiplex PCR, and TCRdb holds only the in-frame ones, with some missing. The sample has approximately 260,000 clones; about 23% are singletons. This clone was seen a handful of times. Its antigen remains unknown. Each of the sorted populations had a purity greater than 95%. V lost 1 base to trimming and J lost 4 bases, with 18 bases between them. The CDR3 totals 17 residues. Per the germline V gene, CDR1 is SGHTA and CDR2 is FQGTGA. The sequenced material came from naive CD4+ T cells from blood. The sequence was obtained from a woman younger than 45 with type 1 diabetes. This chain connects TRBV7-3 to TRBJ2-3; D might be TRBD1 (6 bases). The CDR3 bases are TGTGCCAGCAGCTTAAAAAGGGCGTCTGGGGGCGCAGATACGCAGTATTTT. Translating it yields CASSLKRASGGADTQYF.